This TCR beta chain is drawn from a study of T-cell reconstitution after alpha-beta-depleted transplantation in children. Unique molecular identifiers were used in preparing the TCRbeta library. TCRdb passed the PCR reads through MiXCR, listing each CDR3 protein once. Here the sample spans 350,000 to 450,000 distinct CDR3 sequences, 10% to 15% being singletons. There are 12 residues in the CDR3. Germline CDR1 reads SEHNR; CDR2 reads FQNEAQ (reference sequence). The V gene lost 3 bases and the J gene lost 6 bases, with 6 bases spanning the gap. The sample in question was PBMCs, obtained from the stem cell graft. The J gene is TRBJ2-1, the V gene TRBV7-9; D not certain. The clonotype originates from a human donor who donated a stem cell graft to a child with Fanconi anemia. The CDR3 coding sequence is TGTGCCAGCAGCTTCGTTTCCAATGAGCAGTTCTTC. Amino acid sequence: CASSFVSNEQFF.